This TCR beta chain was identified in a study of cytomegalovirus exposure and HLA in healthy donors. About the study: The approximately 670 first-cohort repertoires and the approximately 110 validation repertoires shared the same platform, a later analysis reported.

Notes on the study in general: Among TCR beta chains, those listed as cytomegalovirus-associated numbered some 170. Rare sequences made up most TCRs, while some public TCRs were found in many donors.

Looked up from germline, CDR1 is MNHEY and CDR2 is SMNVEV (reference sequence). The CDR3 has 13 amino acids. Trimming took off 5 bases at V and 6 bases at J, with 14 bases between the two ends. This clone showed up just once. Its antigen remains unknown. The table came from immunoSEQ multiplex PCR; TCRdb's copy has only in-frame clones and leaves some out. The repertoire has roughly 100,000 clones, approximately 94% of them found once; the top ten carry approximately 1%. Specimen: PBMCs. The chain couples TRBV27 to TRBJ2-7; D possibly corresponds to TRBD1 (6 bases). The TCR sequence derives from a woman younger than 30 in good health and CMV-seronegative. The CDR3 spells CASSPAGVREQYF. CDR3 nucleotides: TGTGCCAGCAGTCCCGCAGGGGTCCGCGAGCAGTACTTC.